Following are 13 T cell receptor beta chains from one sample sequenced in a study of T cells expressing NK-cell markers. After re-calling the 5' RACE reads, TCRdb lists one entry per CDR3 protein, DNA absent. The sample table includes about 430,000 distinct CDR3 sequences. The material sequenced was blood T cells: a sorted CD56 or NKG2C T cell subset, CD4+ or CD8+ T cells, or bulk PBMC T cells (not recorded which). The receptors here all came from a woman aged 45 to 65 in good health.

V usage is TRBV11-2 and J usage is TRBJ2-2; TCRdb's D call of TRBD2 is untestable without DNA. The CDR3 is made up of 14 amino acids. Germline loops: CDR1 SGHAT, CDR2 FQNNGV. CDR3 region: CASSLVGQIGELFF.

The chain uses TRBV7-9 and TRBJ2-1; TCRdb designates TRBD1, a call that cannot be tested without DNA. Per the germline V gene, CDR1 is SEHNR and CDR2 is FQNEAQ (reference sequence). CDR3 size: 16 residues. CDR3: CASSFLARTGGLEQFF.

The V gene is TRBV7-3, the J gene TRBJ2-1. CDR1 is SGHTA, CDR2 FQGTGA, per germline. This CDR3 spans 15 amino acids. The CDR3 spells CASSLGQLPYNEQFF. Together with reference TRBV7-3 and TRBJ2-1, the CDR3 gives the full variable domain: GAGVSQTPSNKVTEKGKYVELRCDPISGHTALYWYRQSLGQGPEFLIYFQGTGAADDSGLPNDRFFAVRPEGSVSTLKIQRTERGDSAVYLCASSLGQLPYNEQFFGPGTRLTVL.

The chain links TRBV20-1 to TRBJ2-1. CDR3 length: 14 amino acids. Per the germline V gene, CDR1 is DFQATT and CDR2 is SNEGSKA (reference sequence). This chain's CDR3 is CSASSRRKYNEQFF.

CDR3 region: CSARADLAGDETQYF. The genes are TRBV20-1 and TRBJ2-5; as DNA is missing, the TRBD2 call by TCRdb cannot be tested. Germline-derived CDR1 and CDR2 are DFQATT and SNEGSKA (reference sequence). This CDR3 comprises 15 residues.

This rearrangement joins TRBV5-1 to TRBJ1-4; TCRdb gives TRBD1 as the D gene, but with no DNA this cannot be confirmed. The CDR3 covers 13 residues. CDR1 SGHRS and CDR2 YFSETQ come from the germline V gene. The CDR3 loop reads CASSRGQNEKLFF.

This chain uses TRBV20-1 with TRBJ1-4; TCRdb outputs TRBD1, but without DNA this stays unchecked. This CDR3 has 11 amino acids. CDR1 is DFQATT, CDR2 SNEGSKA, per germline (reference sequence). CDR3: CSAYGDEKLFF.

The V gene is TRBV11-3, the J gene TRBJ2-1; TCRdb gives TRBD2 as the D gene, but with no DNA this cannot be confirmed. CDR1 SGHNT and CDR2 YENEEA come from the germline V gene. The CDR3 contains 14 residues. CDR3 protein: CASSRGLAGRGEFF. Supplemented by reference TRBV11-3 and TRBJ2-1, the full variable domain reads EAGVVQSPRYKIIEKKQPVAFWCNPISGHNTLYWYLQNLGQGPELLIRYENEEAVDDSQLPKDRFSAERLKGVDSTLKIQPAELGDSAVYLCASSRGLAGRGEFFGPGTRLTVL.

The J gene is TRBJ2-3, the V gene TRBV5-6; TCRdb reports TRBD1, a call that lacks DNA to check it against. This CDR3 is built from 14 residues. Germline assignment: CDR1 SGHDT and CDR2 YYEEEE. The CDR3 spells CASIKTGGTDTQYF.

The chain carries TRBV20-1 and TRBJ2-1; checking the TCRdb D call of TRBD1 is not possible without DNA. CDR3 length: 15 residues. Per the germline V gene, CDR1 is DFQATT and CDR2 is SNEGSKA (reference sequence). CDR3 region: CSAREGGVSYNEQFF.

This chain joins TRBV7-8 and TRBJ2-3; checking the TCRdb D call of TRBD2 is not possible without DNA. The CDR3 is 18 amino acids. Germline CDR1 SGHVS, CDR2 FQNEAQ. CDR3 region: CASSPKLTSGRAADTQYF.

V usage is TRBV13 and J usage is TRBJ2-7; TCRdb lists TRBD2, though no DNA is available to test this call. The CDR3 has 16 amino acids. Germline V gene data show CDR1 as PRHDT and CDR2 as FYEKMQ (reference sequence). Here the CDR3 reads CASSRGGAGAPYEQYF.

The chain links TRBV18 to TRBJ1-1; the TCRdb call, TRBD1, lacks DNA for checking. The CDR3 totals 16 residues. From germline, CDR1 is KGHSH and CDR2 LQKENI. CDR3 region: CASSPRGQGADTEAFF.